This TCR beta chain was identified during a study of T cell repertoires in cytomegalovirus infection. Overall study: Public TCR beta signatures marked donors with CMV infection and the matching HLA.

In germline, CDR1 is SQVTM, CDR2 ANQGSEA. This CDR3 is built from 12 residues. V was shortened by 5 bases and J by 6 bases, with 13 bases between the two germline ends. One entry per CDR3 protein, called by TCRdb with MiXCR from the reads. Seen here are more than 150,000 distinct CDR3 sequences, approximately 20% observed once, and the top ten hold approximately 3%. This clonotype was recorded a few times. What it binds is unknown. Study findings and constraints: HLA-C-restricted CMV clonotypes gave the most frequent clonotype in two of eight donors. People with CMV and the relevant HLA were identified by cumulative public TCR beta family frequency.

The sequence came from a human donor in good health (CMV status not recorded). Some clones in this sample may be carry-over from other donors' samples. The chain couples TRBV29-1 to TRBJ1-1, with unresolved D. The sequenced sample was PBMCs. In DNA, the CDR3 is TGCAGCGTTAATTCCCAGGCCCCTGAAGCTTTCTTT. This sequence encodes CSVNSQAPEAFF. Together with reference TRBV29-1 and TRBJ1-1, the CDR3 gives the full variable domain: SAVISQKPSRDICQRGTSLTIQCQVDSQVTMMFWYRQQPGQSLTLIATANQGSEATYESGFVIDKFPISRPNLTFSTLTVSNMSPEDSSIYLCSVNSQAPEAFFGQGTRLTVV.